Listed here are 10 T cell receptor beta chains from one sample, sequenced in a study of T cells in Graves' hyperthyroidism and ophthalmopathy (dated by TCRdb to between 2019 and 2020). The library came from multiplex PCR. Sequencing was carried out with an Illumina HiSeq 2000. Amplification of TCR beta CDR3 regions was carried out from RNA transcripts. The first round of RT-PCR for the TCR CDR3 was performed with the HTBI primer set and the Qiagen OneStep RT-PCR kit. In TCRdb, the public reads were trimmed at Q25 with fastp and aligned with MiXCR, with productive beta chains retained. All rows with the same CDR3 protein become a single entry with the most common DNA and genes. This sample comprises some 360,000 distinct CDR3 sequences, 15% to 20% of them detected only once. The biggest ten clones account for around 16% of the sample. The sequenced material came from blood. Receptor source: a woman aged 40 to 50 with Graves' ophthalmopathy.

This clonotype occurred many times. Germline and junction disagree at one end, which may indicate a read error. J is TRBJ2-7 and V is TRBV5-1; 7 bases align to TRBD1. The CDR3 totals 14 residues. CDR1 and CDR2 (germline): SGHRS, YFSETQ. In nucleotides, the CDR3 is TGTGCCAGCAGCTTAGGAGACAGGGCATACGAGCAGTACTTC. As protein: CASSLGDRAYEQYF.

This clonotype has only a few counts. The rearrangement uses TRBV6-2 or TRBV6-3 and TRBJ1-2; D is perhaps TRBD1 (6 bases). The CDR3 is made up of 17 amino acids. CDR1 is MNHEY, CDR2 SVGEGT, per germline. V lost 4 bases and J lost 1, with 19 bases in between. As DNA, the CDR3 is TGTGCCAGCAGTTCCCGCCCGACAGGCCGACGTAACTATGGCTACACCTTC. Translated: CASSSRPTGRRNYGYTF.

This chain uses TRBV6-5 with TRBJ1-2; a weak D match, TRBD1 (5 bases). CDR3 length equals 13 residues. CDR1 is MNHEY, CDR2 SVGAGI, per germline. Trimming shortened V by 4 bases and J by 4 bases, and 10 bases separated the two germline ends. CDR3 in amino acids: CASSFAGSYGYTF. In DNA form, the CDR3 reads TGTGCCAGCAGTTTTGCAGGGTCCTATGGCTACACCTTC.

This clonotype was picked up many times. This chain links TRBV28 with TRBJ1-5, with 9 bases aligning to TRBD1. Germline-derived CDR1 and CDR2 are MDHEN and SYDVKM. After removal of 5 bases from V and 3 bases from J, the junction contained 5 bases not matched to a gene. CDR3 length equals 15 residues. This CDR3 reads CASSLTGGINQPQHF. CDR3 in DNA: TGTGCCAGCAGTCTGACAGGGGGAATCAATCAGCCCCAGCATTTT.

This clonotype was recorded at least ten times. The CDR3 coding sequence is TGTGCCAGCAGTTTATCAGGGCGGGTCAATGAAGCTTTCTTT. It yields the protein CASSLSGRVNEAFF. The V gene is TRBV27, the J gene TRBJ1-1; D is unclear. There are 14 residues in the CDR3. Germline V gene sequence: CDR1 MNHEY, CDR2 SMNVEV (reference sequence). Trimming took 0 bases from V and 7 from J, leaving 12 bases between them.

J is TRBJ2-7 and V is TRBV4-3; TRBD1 matches at 7 bases. After removal of 1 base from V and 3 bases from J, the junction contained 9 bases not matched to a gene. The CDR3 sequence is 16 residues long. Germline CDR1 and CDR2: LGHNA and YSLEER. The CDR3 nucleotides are TGCGCCAGCAGCCAAGTAACTAGGACAGGTAACTACGAGCAGTACTTC. This translates into CASSQVTRTGNYEQYF.

This clonotype was seen at least ten times. V usage is TRBV19 and J usage is TRBJ2-7, with a weak D call TRBD1 (6 bases). The CDR3 loop spans 14 amino acids. Germline V gene data show CDR1 as LNHDA and CDR2 as SQIVND (reference sequence). V lost 5 bases and J lost 2, with 13 bases in between. The DNA for the CDR3 is TGTGCCAGTAGTCTCTACAGGGACCCCTACGAGCAGTACTTC. Translating it yields CASSLYRDPYEQYF.

This clonotype was detected many times. This chain joins TRBV12-3 or TRBV12-4 and TRBJ2-7, with 10 bases that match TRBD1. This CDR3 has 15 residues. The V segment lost 6 bases and the J segment 1 base; nucleotides outside the gene matches: 6. CDR3 residues: CASSRDRGGSYEQYF. The CDR3 DNA reads as TGTGCCAGCAGCCGGGACAGGGGAGGTTCCTACGAGCAGTACTTC.

The rearrangement uses TRBV20-1 and TRBJ2-5; possible D gene TRBD2, 5 bases. Trimming removed 3 bases at V and 4 bases at J, with 9 bases between. Germline loops: CDR1 DFQATT, CDR2 SNEGSKA (reference sequence). The CDR3 covers 12 residues. CDR3 residues: CSARLALETQYF. CDR3 in DNA: TGCAGTGCTAGGTTAGCGCTAGAGACCCAGTACTTC.

The V gene is TRBV6-1, the J gene TRBJ1-2, with 9 bases aligning to TRBD1. The CDR3 is 14 residues long. Looked up from germline, CDR1 is MNHNS and CDR2 is SASEGT. V lost 8 bases to trimming and J lost 2 bases; unmatched junction nucleotides: 6. Written as DNA, the CDR3 is TGTGCCAGCGGACGGGGACAGGGAAACTATGGCTACACCTTC. Its translation is CASGRGQGNYGYTF.